The rows below give T cell receptor beta chains drawn from one sample of a study of cytomegalovirus exposure and HLA in healthy donors. Assay: immunoSEQ multiplex PCR; the TCRdb copy retains only in-frame clones and omits some. Found here are roughly 150,000 clones, approximately 79% of them singletons; the top ten hold less than 2.5%. Material: PBMCs. The receptors shown here come from a male donor in good health and CMV-seronegative. CDR3s include the opening cysteine and the closing phenylalanine or tryptophan. The D gene is left open where the match is weak. Some rows have no size entry. The others give once, few or many, or a class for an expanded clone.

d_gene,abundance,j_gene,v_gene,CDR3aa,CDR3nt
-,-,TRBJ2-3,TRBV21-1,CASRGLAGGCTDTQYF,TGTGCCAGCAGGGGACTAGCGGGGGGGTGCACAGATACGCAGTATTTT
TRBD1,few,TRBJ1-5,TRBV5-8,CASSFTGGGNQPQHF,TGTGCCAGCAGCTTCACAGGGGGCGGGAATCAGCCCCAGCATTTT
TRBD1,-,TRBJ1-2,TRBV19,CASRGTGRNYGYTF,TGTGCCAGTAGGGGGACAGGGAGGAACTATGGCTACACCTTC
TRBD1,-,TRBJ1-3,TRBV27,CASSSNRGSGNTIYF,TGTGCCAGCAGTTCGAACAGGGGCTCTGGAAACACCATATATTTT
TRBD1,-,TRBJ1-2,TRBV7-8,CASSLIGGVGYGYTF,TGTGCCAGCAGCTTAATAGGGGGCGTAGGCTATGGCTACACCTTC
TRBD1,-,TRBJ2-7,TRBV5-4,CASSPDRSYEQYF,TGTGCCAGCAGCCCGGACAGGTCCTACGAGCAGTACTTC
-,-,TRBJ2-5,TRBV30,CAWSTLRETQYF,TGTGCCTGGAGTACCCTGAGGGAGACCCAGTACTTC
-,-,TRBJ2-1,TRBV11-2,CASSPRTDYNEQFF,TGTGCCAGCAGCCCGAGGACAGATTACAATGAGCAGTTCTTC
-,-,TRBJ1-5,TRBV5-1,CASSLGRNQPQHF,TGCGCCAGCAGCTTGGGGCGGAATCAGCCCCAGCATTTT
TRBD2,few,TRBJ2-3,TRBV13,CASSLARGGSTDTQYF,TGTGCCAGCAGCTTAGCCCGGGGGGGCAGCACAGATACGCAGTATTTT
-,few,TRBJ1-2,TRBV27,CASSFGGAADGYTF,TGTGCCAGCAGTTTCGGGGGAGCCGCGGATGGCTACACCTTC
TRBD1,-,TRBJ1-5,TRBV6-1,CASSGGQGKRQPQHF,TGTGCCAGCAGTGGCGGACAGGGTAAGCGTCAGCCCCAGCATTTT
-,-,TRBJ2-7,TRBV25-1,CASSRGTNYEQYF,TGTGCCAGCAGCCGTGGGACAAACTACGAGCAGTACTTC
-,-,TRBJ2-2,TRBV27,CAVSLGGGSPGELFF,TGTGCCGTCTCCCTTGGAGGGGGCAGCCCCGGGGAGCTGTTTTTT
-,-,TRBJ1-2,TRBV9,CASSAGDRGYGYTF,TGTGCCAGCAGCGCAGGGGACCGGGGCTATGGCTACACCTTC
TRBD1,-,TRBJ2-1,TRBV7-9,CSSSHDPGQYNEQFF,TGTTCCAGCAGCCACGATCCGGGACAGTACAATGAGCAGTTCTTC
-,once,TRBJ1-1,TRBV29-1,CSVTGTPNTEAFF,TGCAGCGTTACCGGGACACCGAACACTGAAGCTTTCTTT
TRBD1,-,TRBJ1-3,TRBV19,CATLRGQGAPGNTIYF,TGTGCCACCCTTCGGGGGCAGGGGGCGCCTGGAAACACCATATATTTT
TRBD1,-,TRBJ2-2,TRBV18,CASSPLAGTGSTGELFF,TGTGCCAGCTCACCGCTAGCCGGGACAGGGAGCACCGGGGAGCTGTTTTTT
TRBD1,-,TRBJ1-3,TRBV11-3,CASCSAQGLMISGNTIYF,TGTGCCAGCTGCTCTGCACAGGGGCTTATGATCTCTGGAAACACCATATATTTT
-,-,TRBJ1-4,TRBV15,CATSRSGANEKLFF,TGTGCCACCAGCAGGTCTGGAGCTAATGAAAAACTGTTTTTT
TRBD1,-,TRBJ1-2,TRBV10-3,CAISEPSGQDVGGYTF,TGTGCCATCAGTGAGCCCTCGGGACAGGATGTCGGGGGCTACACCTTC
TRBD1,-,TRBJ1-2,TRBV5-1,CASSVTGGEGYGYTF,TGCGCCAGCAGCGTAACAGGGGGCGAAGGCTATGGCTACACCTTC
-,few,TRBJ2-2,TRBV6-1,CASSELWGLNTGELFF,TGTGCCAGCAGTGAATTGTGGGGGCTGAACACCGGGGAGCTGTTTTTT
-,once,TRBJ2-7,TRBV2,CASSEPGRYEQYF,TGTGCCAGCAGTGAACCGGGGAGGTACGAGCAGTACTTC
-,-,TRBJ1-1,TRBV5-4,CASSRGDTNTEAFF,TGTGCCAGCAGCCGGGGGGACACTAACACTGAAGCTTTCTTT
-,-,TRBJ2-5,TRBV5-1,CASEGRQGADVGETQYF,TGCGCCAGCGAAGGCAGGCAAGGCGCCGATGTTGGAGAGACCCAGTACTTC
-,-,TRBJ1-4,TRBV5-4,CASSSMGRDEKLFF,TGTGCCAGCAGCTCAATGGGGAGAGATGAAAAACTGTTTTTT
TRBD1,-,TRBJ2-7,TRBV6-5,CASSTTGVLSYEQYF,TGTGCCAGCAGTACGACAGGGGTGCTTTCCTACGAGCAGTACTTC
TRBD1,-,TRBJ1-2,TRBV5-6,CAGRPSDRGGSYTF,TGTGCCGGCAGGCCGTCTGACAGGGGTGGCAGCTACACCTTC
-,-,TRBJ2-1,TRBV5-1,CASSFLWTAGNEQFF,TGCGCCAGCAGCTTTTTGTGGACAGCCGGTAATGAGCAGTTCTTC
-,-,TRBJ2-3,TRBV2,CASSVGQWGPDTQYF,TGTGCCAGCAGTGTGGGACAATGGGGTCCAGATACGCAGTATTTT
-,-,TRBJ1-1,TRBV2,CASSEQGDSTEAFF,TGTGCCAGCAGCGAACAGGGTGACAGCACTGAAGCTTTCTTT
-,-,TRBJ1-2,TRBV5-4,CASSFFRFPYGYTF,TGTGCCAGCAGCTTCTTCAGGTTCCCCTATGGCTACACCTTC
-,-,TRBJ1-1,TRBV19,CASRREGGTEAFF,TGTGCCAGTAGGAGGGAAGGGGGCACTGAAGCTTTCTTT
-,once,TRBJ2-3,TRBV5-1,CASSIGREDTQYF,TGCGCCAGCAGCATAGGACGGGAAGATACGCAGTATTTT
TRBD1,-,TRBJ1-1,TRBV7-9,CASSLAGTGSEAFF,TGTGCCAGCAGCTTAGCCGGGACAGGCTCTGAAGCTTTCTTT
TRBD1,-,TRBJ1-2,TRBV5-5,CASSDRTGVVYGYTF,TGTGCCAGCAGCGACCGGACAGGGGTCGTCTATGGCTACACCTTC
-,-,TRBJ1-1,TRBV6-5,CASSYSGVLRGTEAFF,TGTGCCAGCAGTTACTCGGGAGTTTTAAGGGGGACTGAAGCTTTCTTT
-,-,TRBJ1-2,TRBV30,CAWSAGRVRGYTF,TGTGCCTGGAGTGCGGGCAGGGTGAGAGGCTACACCTTC
TRBD1,-,TRBJ2-3,TRBV27,CASSLYADRESTDTQYF,TGTGCCAGCAGTTTATACGCGGACAGGGAAAGCACAGATACGCAGTATTTT
TRBD2,-,TRBJ2-2,TRBV7-6,CASSLAVAGGRIGELFF,TGTGCCAGCAGCTTAGCGGTGGCGGGGGGGCGCATCGGGGAGCTGTTTTTT
-,-,TRBJ1-2,TRBV14,CASSHLGLGVEANYGYTF,TGTGCCAGCAGCCACTTGGGGTTGGGAGTCGAAGCTAACTATGGCTACACCTTC
-,-,TRBJ1-1,TRBV6-1,CASSVPGETEAFF,TGTGCCAGCAGTGTCCCAGGGGAGACTGAAGCTTTCTTT
TRBD1,-,TRBJ1-2,TRBV2,CASSESGTGGFYGYTF,TGTGCCAGCAGTGAGTCCGGGACAGGGGGCTTCTATGGCTACACCTTC
TRBD1,few,TRBJ1-2,TRBV6-5,CASSYSRTGGGYGYTF,TGTGCCAGCAGTTACTCAAGGACAGGAGGGGGCTATGGCTACACCTTC